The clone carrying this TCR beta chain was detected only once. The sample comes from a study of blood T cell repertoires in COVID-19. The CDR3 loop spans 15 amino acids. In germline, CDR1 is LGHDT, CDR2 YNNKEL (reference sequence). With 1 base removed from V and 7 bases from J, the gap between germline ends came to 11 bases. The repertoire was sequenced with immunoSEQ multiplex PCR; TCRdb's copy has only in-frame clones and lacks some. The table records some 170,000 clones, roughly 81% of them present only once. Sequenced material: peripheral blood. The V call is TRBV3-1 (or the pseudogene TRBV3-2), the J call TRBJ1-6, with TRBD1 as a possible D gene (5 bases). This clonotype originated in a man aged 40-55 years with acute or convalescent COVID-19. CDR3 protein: CASSQGGYGNSPLHF. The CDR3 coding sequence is TGTGCCAGCAGCCAAGGGGGCTACGGAAATTCACCCCTCCACTTT.